Presented here are 22 T cell receptor beta chains from one specimen sequenced in a study of shared clonotypes between healthy human individuals. TCRdb's copy holds only in-frame clones and misses some; the assay was immunoSEQ multiplex PCR. The data contain under 2.5 million clones, 80% to 95% of them singletons. Sequencing used naive CD4+ T cells from PBMCs. Subset defined: CD45RA+ positively selected. These receptors came from a man younger than 35 in good health. Some clones in this sample may be carry-over from other donors' samples.

V is TRBV28 and J is TRBJ2-5; D call uncertain. Trimming took off 1 base at V and 2 bases at J, with 11 bases between the two ends. The germline V gene encodes CDR1 MDHEN and CDR2 SYDVKM. The CDR3 has 15 amino acids. CDR3 coding DNA: TGTGCCAGCAGTTTATTCAAGAGGTTACAAGAGACCCAGTACTTC. The encoded protein is CASSLFKRLQETQYF.

The V gene is TRBV30, the J gene TRBJ2-7, with 7 bases aligning to TRBD1. Germline assignment: CDR1 GTSNPN and CDR2 SVGIG (reference sequence). The CDR3 totals 11 residues. CDR3 sequence: CGGQFKDEQYF. DNA of the CDR3: TGTGGGGGACAGTTTAAAGACGAGCAGTACTTC.

This chain connects TRBV5-1 to TRBJ1-1; 8 nucleotides align to TRBD1. Germline V CDR1 and CDR2: SGHRS, YFSETQ. J lost 1 base, V lost 0 bases, and 8 bases had no gene match. CDR3 length: 17 amino acids. This chain's CDR3 is CASSLGSGGRTNTEAFF. CDR3 DNA: TGCGCCAGCAGCTTGGGGTCAGGGGGCAGAACGAACACTGAAGCTTTCTTT.

This chain connects TRBV2 to TRBJ2-5; 8 bases agree with TRBD2. There are 16 residues in the CDR3. Looked up from germline, CDR1 is SNHLY and CDR2 is FYNNEI. Trimming cost V 8 bases and J 1 base; bases outside gene matches: 12. The CDR3 sequence: CASQGREALRQETQYF. The CDR3 DNA reads TGTGCCAGCCAAGGGCGGGAGGCCCTCCGCCAAGAGACCCAGTACTTC.

The chain employs TRBV19 and TRBJ2-2; TRBD2 might be the D (6 bases). The CDR3 contains 14 residues. Per the germline V gene, CDR1 is LNHDA and CDR2 is SQIVND (reference sequence). Trimming removed 3 bases from V and 3 bases from J, with 8 bases in between. This chain's CDR3 is CASSIRRDTGELFF. The CDR3, as DNA: TGTGCCAGTAGTATTAGGAGGGACACCGGGGAGCTGTTTTTT.

About this clone itself: The same CDR3 can be traced to other DNA sequences in this sample. The chain recombines TRBV5-4 with TRBJ1-1, with D possibly TRBD1 on 6 matching bases. The V and J ends lost 3 bases and 2 bases respectively, with 14 bases between them. This CDR3 comprises 15 residues. The V gene's germline CDR1 is SGHNT and CDR2 YYREEE (reference sequence). Here the CDR3 DNA reads TGTGCCAGCAGCTCCCCACAGGGCGGAAACACTGAAGCTTTCTTT. Its protein is CASSSPQGGNTEAFF.

The rearrangement links TRBV7-9 to TRBJ2-2; D remains ambiguous. CDR1 and CDR2 (germline): SEHNR, FQNEAQ (reference sequence). The CDR3 spans 12 residues. V lost 7 bases to trimming and J lost 1 base, with 4 bases between them. The CDR3 DNA follows: TGTGCCAGCACCGGGAACACCGGGGAGCTGTTTTTT. Translating gives CASTGNTGELFF.

Written as DNA, the CDR3 is TGTGCCAGCAGTATCACCAGAGCGGGAGTCGGGCAGTACTTC. It specifies CASSITRAGVGQYF. The chain uses TRBV7-2 and TRBJ2-7, with 8 positions matching TRBD2. V was pared by 6 bases and J by 9 bases, with 13 bases of the junction left unmatched. This CDR3 spans 14 amino acids. Germline V gene lookup returns CDR1 SGHTA and CDR2 FQGNSA.

A single count supports this clone. This chain joins TRBV28 and TRBJ2-3; perhaps TRBD1 as D (7 bases). The CDR3 is 17 residues long. Trimming stripped 8 bases from V and 2 bases from J, with 23 bases between. Germline V gene data show CDR1 as MDHEN and CDR2 as SYDVKM. The CDR3 coding sequence is TGTGCCAGCGGTTCCCCGCCTCAGGGGGGTAACACAGATACGCAGTATTTT. Translation: CASGSPPQGGNTDTQYF.

V is TRBV19 and J is TRBJ2-5, with no clear D. The germline V and J ends were trimmed by 8 bases and 5 bases, with 21 bases remaining between them. CDR3 length: 15 residues. CDR1 and CDR2 from the germline V gene are LNHDA and SQIVND (reference sequence). CDR3 region: CASVRPPHPAETQYF. The CDR3 DNA reads TGTGCCAGTGTCAGGCCTCCCCATCCCGCGGAGACCCAGTACTTC.

The V gene is TRBV11-1, the J gene TRBJ1-1; 8 nucleotides align to TRBD1. Germline V gene lookup returns CDR1 SGHAT and CDR2 FQDESV (reference sequence). V lost 0 bases, J lost 2 bases, and 5 bases stayed unmatched. The CDR3 has 16 amino acids. The CDR3 DNA reads TGTGCCAGCAGCTTAGCCCAAGGACAGGGAAACACTGAAGCTTTCTTT. Its translation: CASSLAQGQGNTEAFF.

The V call is TRBV2, the J call TRBJ1-5; 10 nucleotides line up with TRBD1. The CDR3 is made up of 17 amino acids. Germline lookup yields CDR1 SNHLY and CDR2 FYNNEI. The V gene end was trimmed by 5 bases and the J gene end by 0 bases; junction bases not matched to a gene: 7. The CDR3 loop is CASSNRDRGYSNQPQHF. The CDR3 region has the DNA TGTGCCAGCAGTAACCGGGACAGGGGATATAGCAATCAGCCCCAGCATTTT.

As concerns this clone: Additional DNA sequences in this sample encode the identical CDR3. J is TRBJ2-6 and V is TRBV7-6; D is ambiguous. Germline CDR1 reads SGHVS; CDR2 reads FNYEAQ. This CDR3 has 14 amino acids. V shed 1 base and J shed 1 base, with 2 bases lying between them. The DNA of the CDR3 is TGTGCCAGCAGCTTAGGTTCTGGGGCCAACGTCCTGACTTTC. This codes for CASSLGSGANVLTF.

As to this clone: The identical CDR3 is also encoded by other nucleotide sequences in the sample. V is TRBV18 and J is TRBJ2-7, with D maybe TRBD1 (5 bases). The CDR3 covers 11 residues. V was trimmed by 3 bases and J by 7 bases, leaving 7 bases between them. The germline V gene has CDR1 KGHSH and CDR2 LQKENI. The CDR3, as DNA: TGTGCCAGCTCACCCGACAGAGAGCAGTACTTC. This codes for CASSPDREQYF.

The chain combines TRBV27 with TRBJ2-7; TRBD1 aligns across 7 bases. Unmatched junction bases numbered 4, after V lost 2 bases and J lost 0 bases. Germline CDR1 and CDR2: MNHEY and SMNVEV (reference sequence). The CDR3 covers 15 residues. The CDR3 region is CASSLNRDSSYEQYF. The DNA of the CDR3 is TGTGCCAGCAGTTTAAATCGGGACAGCTCCTACGAGCAGTACTTC.

This clone was counted a single time. This sequence joins TRBV19 and TRBJ2-7, with D maybe TRBD1 (6 bases). The CDR3 consists of 13 residues. Per the germline V gene, CDR1 is LNHDA and CDR2 is SQIVND (reference sequence). With 6 bases removed from V and 4 bases from J, the gap between germline ends came to 13 bases. The DNA of the CDR3 is TGTGCCAGTAGCCCCGGACAGTCTTACGAGCAGTACTTC. Translation gives CASSPGQSYEQYF.

The J gene is TRBJ2-7, the V gene TRBV5-6; D is uncertain. With 0 bases removed from V and 2 bases from J, the gap between germline ends came to 6 bases. The CDR3 is made up of 13 amino acids. Germline V lookup: CDR1 SGHDT, CDR2 YYEEEE. The CDR3, as DNA: TGTGCCAGCAGCTTGGTGGAAACCTACGAGCAGTACTTC. It yields the protein CASSLVETYEQYF.

The chain links TRBV11-2 to TRBJ2-7, with no clear D. V lost 5 bases and J 7 bases, leaving 9 bases between the germline ends. CDR1 and CDR2 from the germline V gene are SGHAT and FQNNGV. This CDR3 spans 11 amino acids. In DNA form, the CDR3 reads TGTGCCAGCAGCCCCCAATGGGAGCAGTACTTC. This codes for CASSPQWEQYF.

This clone has only one observation. This chain links TRBV4-2 with TRBJ1-1; D is unresolved. The ends were cut back, 1 base at V and 0 bases at J, with 6 bases in the middle. The CDR3 sequence is 14 residues long. The V gene's germline CDR1 is LGHNA and CDR2 YNFKEQ. CDR3 protein: CASSQGFLNTEAFF. CDR3 coding DNA: TGTGCCAGCAGCCAAGGATTCCTGAACACTGAAGCTTTCTTT.

The sample holds one count of this clone. The rearrangement uses TRBV28 and TRBJ2-7, with no clear D. CDR1 MDHEN and CDR2 SYDVKM come from the germline V gene. V lost 7 bases to trimming and J lost 1 base, with 8 bases between them. The CDR3 totals 12 residues. The CDR3 loop reads CASIGFSYEQYF. The CDR3 DNA reads TGTGCCAGCATCGGTTTTTCCTACGAGCAGTACTTC.

The V and J genes are TRBV7-9 and TRBJ2-1, with D perhaps TRBD2 (6 bases). The germline V and J ends were trimmed by 5 bases and 7 bases, with 27 bases remaining between them. Germline loops: CDR1 SEHNR, CDR2 FQNEAQ (reference sequence). This CDR3 has 18 amino acids. As DNA, the CDR3 is TGTGCCAGCAGCCCTCCCTTAAGTAGGCTGCGTGCGGGAAATGAGCAGTTCTTC. Residues: CASSPPLSRLRAGNEQFF.

This chain links TRBV4-2 with TRBJ2-7; the D is unclear. CDR1 and CDR2 from the germline V gene are LGHNA and YNFKEQ. V lost 4 bases and J 0 bases, leaving 10 bases between the germline ends. The CDR3 extends over 14 amino acids. Here the CDR3 DNA reads TGTGCCAGCAGCCGTCAGGAGAGCTCCTACGAGCAGTACTTC. Protein product: CASSRQESSYEQYF.